Below are 29 T cell receptor beta chains sequenced from a single sample in a study of T cells after yellow fever vaccination. TCRdb analysed the 5' RACE reads with MiXCR anew, one entry per CDR3 protein. The table lists 350,000 to 450,000 distinct CDR3 sequences, about 6.2% of them singletons. This specimen was PBMCs, taken 5 days after the yellow fever booster vaccination. The source of these receptors is a man aged 30 to 45 who received the YFV17D yellow fever vaccine.

This clonotype was seen many times. The gene calls are TRBV5-1 and TRBJ2-1; 12 nucleotides line up with TRBD2. The CDR3 consists of 16 residues. V lost 4 bases to trimming and J lost 7 bases; unmatched junction nucleotides: 9. Germline-derived CDR1 and CDR2 are SGHRS and YFSETQ. The CDR3 coding sequence is TGCGCCAGCAGCGGACTACTAGCGGGAGGAGGTAATGAGCAGTTCTTC. Protein: CASSGLLAGGGNEQFF.

The table lists this clonotype with a few counts. The chain recombines TRBV12-5 with TRBJ2-1; 7 bases agree with TRBD2. V lost 6 bases and J lost 9; bases outside the gene matches: 8. CDR1 and CDR2 from the germline V gene are LGHNT and FRNRAP. The CDR3 length is 13 residues. The CDR3 DNA follows: TGTGCTAGTGGAAGCTCGGGAGGTGCTGAGCAGTTCTTC. Amino acid sequence: CASGSSGGAEQFF. Full variable domain (rest looked up from reference TRBV12-5 and TRBJ2-1): DARVTQTPRHKVTEMGQEVTMRCQPILGHNTVFWYRQTMMQGLELLAYFRNRAPLDDSGMPKDRFSAEMPDATLATLKIQPSEPRDSAVYFCASGSSGGAEQFFGPGTRLTVL.

The chain combines TRBV29-1 with TRBJ2-7, with a possible D match to TRBD2 (6 bases). With 7 bases removed from V and 4 bases from J, the gap between germline ends came to 11 bases. Germline CDR1 SQVTM, CDR2 ANQGSEA. This CDR3 region has 11 residues. CDR3 residues: CSAKDYYEQYF. CDR3 in DNA: TGCAGCGCCAAGGACTATTACGAGCAGTACTTC.

This clonotype was counted at least ten times. The rearrangement uses TRBV29-1 and TRBJ2-3; TRBD1 or TRBD2 may be the D gene (6 bases each). CDR1 is SQVTM, CDR2 ANQGSEA, per germline. The CDR3 is made up of 12 amino acids. DNA of the CDR3: TGCAGTGGGGGGCGAGTCACAGATACGCAGTATTTT. It translates to CSGGRVTDTQYF.

A few counts support this clonotype. The chain recombines TRBV20-1 with TRBJ2-3; 12 bases align to TRBD2. The germline gives CDR1 DFQATT, CDR2 SNEGSKA (reference sequence). This CDR3 is 15 amino acids long. Trimming removed 4 bases from V and 0 bases from J; junction bases left unmatched: 2. The CDR3 region has the DNA TGCAGTGCTACTAGCGGGAGGGACAGCACAGATACGCAGTATTTT. The encoded protein is CSATSGRDSTDTQYF.

The chain is built from TRBV6-2 or TRBV6-3 and TRBJ2-7; D gene ambiguous. CDR3 length: 13 residues. Germline CDR1 is MNHEY and CDR2 is SVGEGT. V dropped 7 bases and J dropped 7 bases, with 17 bases sitting between them. The CDR3 sequence: CASTQTGPQEQYF. The CDR3 DNA reads as TGTGCCAGCACTCAAACCGGGCCTCAGGAGCAGTACTTC.

In this sample, this clonotype turned up many times. The chain links TRBV6-2 or TRBV6-3 to TRBJ2-1; D remains unclear. CDR1 and CDR2 from the germline V gene are MNHEY and SVGEGT. V was trimmed by 0 bases and J by 7 bases, leaving 19 bases between them. CDR3 length: 17 amino acids. CDR3 in amino acids: CASSYSPSGKGQNEQFF. The CDR3 nucleotides read TGTGCCAGCAGTTACTCACCGTCTGGGAAGGGCCAAAATGAGCAGTTCTTC.

This chain joins TRBV12-3 or TRBV12-4 and TRBJ2-2; no clear D gene. The CDR3 length is 15 residues. The V gene lost 8 bases and the J gene lost 0 bases, with 13 bases spanning the gap. CDR3 DNA: TGTGCCAGCGCGAGGAGTTATCCGAACACCGGGGAGCTGTTTTTT. Translated, it gives CASARSYPNTGELFF.

Many counts were recorded for this clonotype. This chain links TRBV6-2 or TRBV6-3 with TRBJ2-7; D might be TRBD2 (5 bases). From germline, CDR1 is MNHEY and CDR2 SVGEGT. Between the trimmed V and J ends, which lost 8 bases and 0 bases, there was a span of 14 bases. The CDR3 contains 14 residues. In nucleotides, the CDR3 is TGTGCCAGCCTCCTGGACTGGAGCTCCTACGAGCAGTACTTC. This gives the protein CASLLDWSSYEQYF.

This clonotype was seen many times. The chain carries TRBV3-1 and TRBJ2-2; possible D gene TRBD1, 6 bases. The germline V gene has CDR1 LGHDT and CDR2 YNNKEL (reference sequence). Trimming stripped 3 bases from V and 7 bases from J, with 12 bases between. The CDR3 covers 14 residues. The CDR3: CASSQGLDSGELFF. Here the CDR3 DNA reads TGTGCCAGCAGCCAGGGTTTGGACAGCGGGGAGCTGTTTTTT. The whole variable domain, remainder taken from reference TRBV3-1 and TRBJ2-2, is DTAVSQTPKYLVTQMGNDKSIKCEQNLGHDTMYWYKQDSKKFLKIMFSYNNKELIINETVPNRFSPKSPDKAHLNLHINSLELGDSAVYFCASSQGLDSGELFFGEGSRLTVL.

This clonotype was seen a handful of times. The rearrangement uses TRBV2 and TRBJ2-7; D is possibly TRBD1 (6 bases). The CDR3 is made up of 14 amino acids. The V gene lost 6 bases and the J gene lost 4 bases, with 16 bases spanning the gap. Germline lookup yields CDR1 SNHLY and CDR2 FYNNEI. CDR3 coding DNA: TGTGCCAGCAGCGAGAACCGGGACATATACGAGCAGTACTTC. Its protein is CASSENRDIYEQYF.

This clonotype came up a few times. At one end, the junction sequence differs from germline, possibly due to a read error. The chain recombines TRBV14 with TRBJ1-5; TRBD1 might be the D (6 bases). The germline V gene encodes CDR1 SGHDN and CDR2 FVKESK. The CDR3 consists of 14 residues. This CDR3 is CASRQDRNFISQHF. DNA for the CDR3: TGTGCCAGCAGACAAGACAGGAACTTTATATCCCAGCATTTT.

The chain employs TRBV12-3 or TRBV12-4 and TRBJ1-5, with TRBD1 as a possible D gene (5 bases). The CDR3 runs 15 residues. Trimming shortened V by 3 bases and J by 4 bases, and 13 bases separated the two germline ends. CDR3 sequence (DNA): TGTGCCAGCAGTTTTGGGCCGGGACCAAATCAGCCCCAGCATTTT. As protein: CASSFGPGPNQPQHF.

The V and J genes are TRBV4-3 and TRBJ2-7, with 8 bases aligning to TRBD2. V was pared by 0 bases and J by 6 bases, with 22 bases of the junction left unmatched. CDR1 and CDR2 (germline): LGHNA, YSLEER. The CDR3 spans 20 residues. The CDR3 bases are TGCGCCAGCAGCCAAGATACCTTAAGTCCCGCGGGAGGATCGCCTGGCGAGCAGTACTTC. Residues: CASSQDTLSPAGGSPGEQYF.

This chain links TRBV6-1 with TRBJ2-3; D tentatively reads TRBD1 or TRBD2 (5 bases each). V dropped 6 bases and J dropped 4 bases, with 23 bases sitting between them. Germline V gene lookup returns CDR1 MNHNS and CDR2 SASEGT. The CDR3 runs 17 residues. The CDR3 DNA follows: TGTGCCAGCAGGGCGACATTCTCACGGGTGGGACCAGATACGCAGTATTTT. It is translated as CASRATFSRVGPDTQYF.

This chain joins TRBV5-1 and TRBJ2-7; D is ambiguous. The CDR3 totals 14 residues. V was cut by 0 bases and J by 0 bases, with 7 bases left in between. The germline gives CDR1 SGHRS, CDR2 YFSETQ. CDR3 in amino acids: CASSLAATSYEQYF. Written as DNA, the CDR3 is TGCGCCAGCAGCTTGGCAGCCACCTCCTACGAGCAGTACTTC.

The chain has TRBV29-1 and TRBJ2-1, with 9 bases fitting TRBD2. The CDR3 loop spans 18 amino acids. J was trimmed by 5 bases and V by 4 bases; bases with no gene match: 18. Germline V CDR1 and CDR2: SQVTM, ANQGSEA. CDR3 amino acids: CSVGREVAGGTGDNEQFF. The CDR3 DNA follows: TGCAGCGTTGGAAGGGAAGTTGCGGGAGGGACCGGGGACAATGAGCAGTTCTTC.

The rearrangement uses TRBV10-2 and TRBJ1-2, with D unclear. The V and J ends lost 3 bases and 4 bases respectively, with 15 bases between them. Germline-derived CDR1 and CDR2 are WSHSY and SAAADI. The CDR3 length is 15 residues. In DNA form, the CDR3 reads TGCGCCAGCAGTGACAGAGCGGGCCGAGTCTATGGCTACACCTTC. Translating gives CASSDRAGRVYGYTF.

Many counts were recorded for this clonotype. V usage is TRBV5-1 and J usage is TRBJ2-7, with TRBD1 matching over 12 bases. Unmatched junction bases numbered 8, after V lost 7 bases and J lost 6 bases. Germline-derived CDR1 and CDR2 are SGHRS and YFSETQ. CDR3 length equals 14 residues. Here the CDR3 reads CASSPGTGGIEQYF. In nucleotides, the CDR3 is TGCGCCAGCTCGCCGGGGACAGGGGGCATCGAGCAGTACTTC.

In this sample, this clonotype turned up many times. CDR3 DNA: TGTGCCTGGAGTGGGCTAGCGGGAGTTTGGGAGACCCAGTACTTC. Protein sequence: CAWSGLAGVWETQYF. V gene TRBV30 combines with J gene TRBJ2-5; 10 nucleotides agree with TRBD2. Germline CDR1 GTSNPN, CDR2 SVGIG (reference sequence). There are 15 residues in the CDR3. Losses at the gene ends were 1 base for V and 5 bases for J; bases not matched to a gene: 7.

In this sample, this clonotype turned up a few times. V gene TRBV20-1 combines with J gene TRBJ2-5; 9 positions agree with TRBD2. Germline V gene lookup returns CDR1 DFQATT and CDR2 SNEGSKA (reference sequence). This CDR3 comprises 13 residues. The trim removed 2 bases at V and 5 bases at J, leaving 3 bases unmatched. CDR3 residues: CSARLGTSETQYF. CDR3 nucleotides: TGCAGTGCTAGACTTGGGACTAGCGAGACCCAGTACTTC.

This chain uses TRBV4-3 with TRBJ1-1; possible D gene TRBD1, 5 bases. Deletions cut 4 bases from V and 1 base from J, with 10 bases between. CDR1 and CDR2 (germline): LGHNA, YSLEER. The CDR3 sequence is 14 residues long. CDR3 DNA sequence: TGCGCCAGCAGCCGGGGGGTAGGGAACACTGAAGCTTTCTTT. This encodes CASSRGVGNTEAFF.

This clonotype appeared many times. The chain uses TRBV11-2 and TRBJ2-7, with D perhaps TRBD1 (5 bases). V lost 5 bases, J lost 3 bases, and 11 bases lay in between. The CDR3 contains 13 residues. CDR1 is SGHAT, CDR2 FQNNGV, per germline. CDR3 protein: CASSLGQNYEQYF. The CDR3 DNA is TGTGCCAGCAGCCTTGGACAAAACTACGAGCAGTACTTC.

As for this clonotype: A much larger clonotype is one base distant, so this may be a read error. This sequence joins TRBV28 and TRBJ2-3; the match to TRBD2 covers 9 bases. The CDR3 has 17 amino acids. CDR1 and CDR2 (germline): MDHEN, SYDVKM. The ends lost 10 bases at V and 1 base at J; junction bases unmatched: 15. CDR3 protein: CAIKRDGWTSGTDTQYF. In DNA form, the CDR3 reads TGTGCCATCAAGCGAGACGGGTGGACTAGCGGCACAGATACGCAGTATTTT.

The V call is TRBV20-1, the J call TRBJ2-3; no clear D. The CDR3 is 13 amino acids. Trimming removed 5 bases at V and 2 bases at J, with 11 bases between. The V gene's germline CDR1 is DFQATT and CDR2 SNEGSKA (reference sequence). The CDR3 protein is CSAYGPSTDTQYF. In DNA form, the CDR3 reads TGCAGTGCTTATGGCCCTTCCACAGATACGCAGTATTTT.

This clonotype was found many times. This rearrangement joins TRBV24-1 to TRBJ2-1, with 7 nucleotides matching TRBD2. The germline V gene has CDR1 KGHDR and CDR2 SFDVKD. This CDR3 is 14 amino acids long. V was pared by 5 bases and J by 10 bases, with 10 bases of the junction left unmatched. CDR3 sequence: CATSAIGRPWEQFF. CDR3 coding DNA: TGTGCCACCAGTGCAATCGGGAGGCCCTGGGAGCAGTTCTTC.

The V and J genes are TRBV6-2 or TRBV6-3 and TRBJ2-5; no definite D call. The germline V gene has CDR1 MNHEY and CDR2 SVGEGT. Trimming took off 4 bases at V and 1 base at J, with 10 bases between the two ends. This CDR3 spans 14 amino acids. The CDR3 DNA reads as TGTGCCAGCAGTTTGGTTACTATCCAAGAGACCCAGTACTTC. Protein sequence: CASSLVTIQETQYF.

This clonotype was picked up many times. This rearrangement joins TRBV5-1 to TRBJ1-1; no reliable D call. The CDR3 length is 15 residues. V lost 1 base and J lost 4, with 14 bases in between. Germline V gene sequence: CDR1 SGHRS, CDR2 YFSETQ. CDR3 bases: TGCGCCAGCAGCTTGAATACAGCCTCCCGCACTGAAGCTTTCTTT. Its translation: CASSLNTASRTEAFF.

The genes are TRBV7-9 and TRBJ1-2; D is undetermined. The CDR3 runs to 13 residues. Trimming left V 0 bases short and J 7 bases short, with 9 bases between. Per germline, CDR1 SEHNR and CDR2 FQNEAQ (reference sequence). CDR3 residues: CASSLAAEGGYTF. CDR3 nucleotides: TGTGCCAGCAGCTTAGCGGCAGAAGGTGGCTACACCTTC.